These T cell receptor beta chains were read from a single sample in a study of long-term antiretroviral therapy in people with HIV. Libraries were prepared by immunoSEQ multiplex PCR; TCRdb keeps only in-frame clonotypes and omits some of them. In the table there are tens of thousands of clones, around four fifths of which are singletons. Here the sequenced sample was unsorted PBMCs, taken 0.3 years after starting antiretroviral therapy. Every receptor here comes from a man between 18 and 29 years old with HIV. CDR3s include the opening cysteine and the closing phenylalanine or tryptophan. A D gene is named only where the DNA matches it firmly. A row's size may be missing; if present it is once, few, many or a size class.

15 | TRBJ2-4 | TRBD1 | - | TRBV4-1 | TGCGCCAGCAGCCCGCCCAAGACAGGGGTCGGCATTCAGTACTTC | CASSPPKTGVGIQYF
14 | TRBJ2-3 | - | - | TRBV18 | TGTGCCAGCTCACCCCAATACAGCACAGATACGCAGTATTTT | CASSPQYSTDTQYF
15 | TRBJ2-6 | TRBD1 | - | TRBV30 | TGTGCCTGGACGACAGGGGGCTCTGGGGCCAACGTCCTGACTTTC | CAWTTGGSGANVLTF
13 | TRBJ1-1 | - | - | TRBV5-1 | TGCGCCAGCAGCTTGACGAGGAACACTGAAGCTTTCTTT | CASSLTRNTEAFF
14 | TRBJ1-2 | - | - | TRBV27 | TGTGCCAGCAGCTTAATGGGGAGAGGCTATGGCTACACCTTC | CASSLMGRGYGYTF
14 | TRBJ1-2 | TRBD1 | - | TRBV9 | TGTGCCAGCAGCACGGGAAGGACAGGCTATGGCTACACCTTC | CASSTGRTGYGYTF
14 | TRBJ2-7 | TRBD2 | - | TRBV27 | TGTGCCAGCAGTCCGGGACTAGCTGTGGCGGAGCAGTACTTC | CASSPGLAVAEQYF
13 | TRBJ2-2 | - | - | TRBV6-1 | TGTGCCAGCAGTGAAGGGGAATTCGGGGAGCTGTTTTTT | CASSEGEFGELFF
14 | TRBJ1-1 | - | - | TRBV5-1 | TGCGCCAGCAGCTCTGGTCTTAGGAACACTGAAGCTTTCTTT | CASSSGLRNTEAFF
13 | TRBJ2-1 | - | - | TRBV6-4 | TGTGCCAGCAGTGACGACGACTTCACTGAGCAGTTCTTC | CASSDDDFTEQFF
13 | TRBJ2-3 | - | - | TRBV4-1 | TGCGCCAGCAGCCAGGAGACAGCATCTACGCAGTATTTT | CASSQETASTQYF
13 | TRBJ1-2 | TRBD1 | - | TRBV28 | TGTGCCAGCAGGATTTCACAGGGGTATGGCTACACCTTC | CASRISQGYGYTF
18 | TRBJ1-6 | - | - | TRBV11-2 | TGTGCCAGCAGCTTAGAAGACATTCATGCTACCTATAATTCACCCCTCCACTTT | CASSLEDIHATYNSPLHF
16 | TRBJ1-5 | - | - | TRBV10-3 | TGTGCCATCAGTGAGGGTAGAAGCTATAGCAATCAGCCCCAGCATTTT | CAISEGRSYSNQPQHF
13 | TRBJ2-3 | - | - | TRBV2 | TGTGCCAGCACGAGGGTTGGCGCAGATACGCAGTATTTT | CASTRVGADTQYF
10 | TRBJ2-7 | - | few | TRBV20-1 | TGCAGTGCTAGGATAACCGAGCAGTACTTC | CSARITEQYF
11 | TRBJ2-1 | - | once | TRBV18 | TGTGCCAGCTCCGAGCTGGATGAGCAGTTCTTC | CASSELDEQFF
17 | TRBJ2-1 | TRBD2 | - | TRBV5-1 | TGCGCCAGCAACATGAATGGCGGGAGCCTTCTCTACAATGAGCAGTTCTTC | CASNMNGGSLLYNEQFF
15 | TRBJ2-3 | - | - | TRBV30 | TGTGCCTGGAGTGAGGGGGGGGCCTTCGCAGATACGCAGTATTTT | CAWSEGGAFADTQYF
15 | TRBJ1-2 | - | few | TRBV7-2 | TGTGCCAGCAGCTTAGGCATCATCGGGAACTATGGCTACACCTTC | CASSLGIIGNYGYTF
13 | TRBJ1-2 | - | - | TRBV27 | TGTGCCAGCAGTTTTCTGGGGACTCATGGCTACACCTTC | CASSFLGTHGYTF
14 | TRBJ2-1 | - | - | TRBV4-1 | TGCGCCAGCAGCCAAGAGGTCAACTACAATGAGCAGTTCTTC | CASSQEVNYNEQFF
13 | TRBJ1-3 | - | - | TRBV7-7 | TGTGCTAGCAGCTTAAACAGGGAGAGCACCATATATTTT | CASSLNRESTIYF
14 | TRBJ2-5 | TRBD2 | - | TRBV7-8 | TGTGCCAGCGCTCGACTAGCGGGAGAAGAGACCCAGTACTTC | CASARLAGEETQYF
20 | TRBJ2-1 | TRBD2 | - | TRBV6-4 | TGTGCCAGCAGTGATTCTTCTGGGACTAGATCTCCTTACTCCTACAATGAGCAGTTCTTC | CASSDSSGTRSPYSYNEQFF
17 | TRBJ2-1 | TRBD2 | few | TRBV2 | TGTGCCAGCAGTGAATTGGTTTCTAGCGGGGCCTACAATGAGCAGTTCTTC | CASSELVSSGAYNEQFF
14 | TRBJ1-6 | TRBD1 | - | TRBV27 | TGTGCCAGCAGTCCCCGGGACAGCCTCTCACCCCTCCACTTT | CASSPRDSLSPLHF
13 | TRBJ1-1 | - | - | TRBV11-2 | TGTGCCAGCAGCTTAGAGGGCAGAACTGAAGCTTTCTTT | CASSLEGRTEAFF
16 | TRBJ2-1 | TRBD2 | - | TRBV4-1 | TGCGCCAGCAGCCAAGAATGGCGGGAGTCCTACAATGAGCAGTTCTTC | CASSQEWRESYNEQFF
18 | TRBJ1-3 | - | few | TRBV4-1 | TGCGCCAGCAGCCAAGACGCGCCTGGGGGCTTCTCTGGAAACACCATATATTTT | CASSQDAPGGFSGNTIYF
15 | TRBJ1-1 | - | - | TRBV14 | TGTGCCAGCAGCGTTACACAGGGTCCGAACACTGAAGCTTTCTTT | CASSVTQGPNTEAFF
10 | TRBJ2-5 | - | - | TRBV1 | TGCACCAGCGTAGCAGAGACCCAGTACTTC | CTSVAETQYF
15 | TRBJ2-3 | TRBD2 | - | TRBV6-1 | TGTGCCAGCAGTGAAGCGCGGGGGGGCCCAGATACGCAGTATTTT | CASSEARGGPDTQYF
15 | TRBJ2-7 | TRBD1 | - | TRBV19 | TGTGCCAGTAGTATGTTGGGACAGGGGATCTACGAGCAGTACTTC | CASSMLGQGIYEQYF
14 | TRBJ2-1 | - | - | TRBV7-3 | TGTGCCAGCAGCTTGGGCGGTGGGGGAAGCGAGCAGTTCTTC | CASSLGGGGSEQFF
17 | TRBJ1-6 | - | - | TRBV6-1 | TGTGCCAGCAGTGAATTTGAGTGGAGCTCCTATAATTCACCCCTCCACTTT | CASSEFEWSSYNSPLHF
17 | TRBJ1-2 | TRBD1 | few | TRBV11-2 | TGTGCCAGCAGCTTAGCGTCAGGGGGAGGATCTAACTATGGCTACACCTTC | CASSLASGGGSNYGYTF
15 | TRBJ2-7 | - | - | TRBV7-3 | TGTGCCAGCAGCTTATCGGTGGGGCCAACCTACGAGCAGTACTTC | CASSLSVGPTYEQYF
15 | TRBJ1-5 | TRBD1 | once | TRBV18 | TGTGCCAGCTCAGGGACAGGGTGGATGGATCAGCCCCAGCATTTT | CASSGTGWMDQPQHF